These T cell receptor beta chains were read from a single sample in a study of T-cell memory formation after mild COVID-19. MiXCR, run by TCRdb on the 5' RACE reads, gives a single entry per CDR3 protein. The table has 300,000 to 400,000 distinct CDR3 sequences, approximately 14% seen once. The material sequenced was PBMCs or a T cell subset sorted from them (not recorded which). These receptors were collected from a man aged 18-30 years who had mild COVID-19 (a few samples of this study predate the infection). Cell type and time point are not known. Each CDR3 is given with its conserved first and last residue.

TRBV2,CASSDLNEVTLHF
TRBV4-1,CASSQAFRGGRASGELFF
TRBV11-2,CASSLAGAAYNEQFF
TRBV12-3/TRBV12-4,CASSLRRGGSDTQYF
TRBV12-3/TRBV12-4,CASSFYQASYGYTF
TRBV9,CASSVEDKSPDTQYF
TRBV6-5,CASSYSGFQPQHF
TRBV18,CASSTSRDRPYEQYF
TRBV29-1,CSVTGRLSTTNEKLFF
TRBV4-3,CASSQDTGGDGYTF
TRBV7-3,CASSLIRAWPYNEQFF
TRBV7-2,CASSFNRDGYTF
TRBV12-3/TRBV12-4,CASRRTAVRYF
TRBV5-1,CASNLRGGGATDTQYF
TRBV5-4,CASSSLAGGYTQAFF
TRBV9,CASSLQAGGPYNEQFF
TRBV29-1,CSVEGGDHYGYTF
TRBV25-1,CASSPLTGVHGYTF
TRBV20-1,CSARISRESPLHF
TRBV6-5,CASSRAESYEQYF
TRBV6-6,CASSYWTDTDTQYF
TRBV6-6,CASSYGTGSLSSYNEQFF
TRBV20-1,CSARDLGVDTEAFF
TRBV3-1,CASSQATSGGITDTQYF
TRBV12-3/TRBV12-4,CASQGHQETQYF
TRBV7-9,CASSPGPQHSPLHF
TRBV28,CASSFRGVKSGELFF